Only a few counts were recorded for the clone carrying this TCR beta chain. As yet, its antigen is unknown. The junction shows a germline mismatch at one end, possibly a read error. RNA transcripts yielded amplified TCR beta CDR3 regions. Researchers ran a first-round RT-PCR on the TCR CDR3 using the HTBI primer set. Using its own MiXCR run on the multiplex PCR reads, TCRdb lists one record per CDR3 protein. The sample yields 650,000 to 800,000 distinct CDR3 sequences, approximately 42% seen once. The sample originates from a study of T cells in Graves' hyperthyroidism and ophthalmopathy. Findings and caveats of the study: Ophthalmopathy was distinguished from stable hyperthyroidism by 13 V-J signatures. Appearing also in blood were most of the thyroid clonotypes expanded above 0.001.

The CDR3 sequence is 17 residues long. Germline V gives CDR1 MNHNS, CDR2 SASEGT. This chain joins TRBV6-1 and TRBJ2-5; D ambiguous. This TCR was sampled from an adult man with Graves' disease, either hyperthyroidism or ophthalmopathy (not recorded which). Sequenced sample: peripheral blood or thyroid tissue (not recorded which). CDR3 DNA: TGTGCCATCAGTGAGGCCCCTCCTACCCCCTACCAAGAGACCCAGTACTTC. Amino acids: CAISEAPPTPYQETQYF.